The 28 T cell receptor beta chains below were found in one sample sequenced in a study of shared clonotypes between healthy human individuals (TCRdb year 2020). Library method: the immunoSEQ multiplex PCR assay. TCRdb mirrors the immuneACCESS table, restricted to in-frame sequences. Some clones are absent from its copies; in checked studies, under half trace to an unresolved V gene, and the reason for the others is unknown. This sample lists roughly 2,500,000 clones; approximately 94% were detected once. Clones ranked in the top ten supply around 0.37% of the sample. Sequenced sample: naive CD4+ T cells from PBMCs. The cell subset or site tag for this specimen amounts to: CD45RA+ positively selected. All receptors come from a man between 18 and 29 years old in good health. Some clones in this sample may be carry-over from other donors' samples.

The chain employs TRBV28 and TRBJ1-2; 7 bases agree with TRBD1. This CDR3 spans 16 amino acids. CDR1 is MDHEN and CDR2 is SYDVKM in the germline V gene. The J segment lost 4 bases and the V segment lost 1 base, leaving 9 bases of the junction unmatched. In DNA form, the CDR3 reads TGTGCCAGCAGTTTATCCCCAGGGGGACGGGGCTATGGCTACACCTTC. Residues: CASSLSPGGRGYGYTF.

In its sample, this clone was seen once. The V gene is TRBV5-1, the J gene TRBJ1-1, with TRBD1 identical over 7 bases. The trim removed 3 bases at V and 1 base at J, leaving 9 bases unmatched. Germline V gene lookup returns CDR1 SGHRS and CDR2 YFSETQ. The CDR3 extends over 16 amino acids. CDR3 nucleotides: TGCGCCAGCAGCTCCGGGACAGCCCACCCGAACACTGAAGCTTTCTTT. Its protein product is CASSSGTAHPNTEAFF. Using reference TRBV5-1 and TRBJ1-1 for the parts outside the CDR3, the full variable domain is KAGVTQTPRYLIKTRGQQVTLSCSPISGHRSVSWYQQTPGQGLQFLFEYFSETQRNKGNFPGRFSGRQFSNSRSEMNVSTLELGDSALYLCASSSGTAHPNTEAFFGQGTRLTVV.

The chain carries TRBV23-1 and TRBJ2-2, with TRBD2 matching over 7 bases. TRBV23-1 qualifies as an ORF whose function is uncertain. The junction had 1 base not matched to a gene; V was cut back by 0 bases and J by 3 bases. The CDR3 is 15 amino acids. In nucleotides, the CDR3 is TGCGCCAGCAGTCAATCGGGGAGGGACACCGGGGAGCTGTTTTTT. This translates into CASSQSGRDTGELFF.

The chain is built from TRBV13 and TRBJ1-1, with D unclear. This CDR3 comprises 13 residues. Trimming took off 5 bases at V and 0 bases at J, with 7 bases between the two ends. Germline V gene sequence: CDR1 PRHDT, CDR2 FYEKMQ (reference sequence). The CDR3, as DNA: TGTGCCAGCAGCAACCGAATGAACACTGAAGCTTTCTTT. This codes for CASSNRMNTEAFF.

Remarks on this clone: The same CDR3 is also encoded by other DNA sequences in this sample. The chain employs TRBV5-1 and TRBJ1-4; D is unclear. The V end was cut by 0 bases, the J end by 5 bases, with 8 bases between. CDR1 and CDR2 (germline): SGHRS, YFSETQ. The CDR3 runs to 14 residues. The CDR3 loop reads CASSLGPSNEKLFF. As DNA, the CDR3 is TGCGCCAGCAGCTTGGGGCCGAGCAATGAAAAACTGTTTTTT. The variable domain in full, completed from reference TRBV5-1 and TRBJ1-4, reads KAGVTQTPRYLIKTRGQQVTLSCSPISGHRSVSWYQQTPGQGLQFLFEYFSETQRNKGNFPGRFSGRQFSNSRSEMNVSTLELGDSALYLCASSLGPSNEKLFFGSGTQLSVL.

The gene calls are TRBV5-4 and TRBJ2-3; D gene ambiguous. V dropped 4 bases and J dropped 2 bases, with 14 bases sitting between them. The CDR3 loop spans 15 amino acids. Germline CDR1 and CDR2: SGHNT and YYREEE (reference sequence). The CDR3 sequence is CASSASALLTDTQYF. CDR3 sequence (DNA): TGTGCCAGCAGCGCTTCCGCCCTTCTCACAGATACGCAGTATTTT.

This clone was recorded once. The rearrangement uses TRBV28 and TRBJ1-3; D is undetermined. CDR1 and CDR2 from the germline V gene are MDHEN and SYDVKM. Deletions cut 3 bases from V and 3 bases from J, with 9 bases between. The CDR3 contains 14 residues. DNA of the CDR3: TGTGCCAGCAGTTTTTCGGCGAATGGAAACACCATATATTTT. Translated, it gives CASSFSANGNTIYF.

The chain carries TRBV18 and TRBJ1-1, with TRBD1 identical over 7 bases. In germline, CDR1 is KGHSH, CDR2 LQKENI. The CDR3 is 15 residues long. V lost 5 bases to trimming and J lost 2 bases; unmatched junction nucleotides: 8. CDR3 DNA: TGTGCCAGCTCATCATATACAGGGGACAACACTGAAGCTTTCTTT. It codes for CASSSYTGDNTEAFF. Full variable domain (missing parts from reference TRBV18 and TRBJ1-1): NAGVMQNPRHLVRRRGQEARLRCSPMKGHSHVYWYRQLPEEGLKFMVYLQKENIIDESGMPKERFSAEFPKEGPSILRIQQVVRGDSAAYFCASSSYTGDNTEAFFGQGTRLTVV.

The CDR3 nucleotides are TGCAGCGTTGGGTGGGGTGGGGACGAGCAGTACTTC. This codes for CSVGWGGDEQYF. The chain links TRBV29-1 to TRBJ2-7, with unresolved D. Germline V CDR1 and CDR2: SQVTM, ANQGSEA. CDR3 length equals 12 residues. The ends were cut back, 4 bases at V and 5 bases at J, with 12 bases in the middle.

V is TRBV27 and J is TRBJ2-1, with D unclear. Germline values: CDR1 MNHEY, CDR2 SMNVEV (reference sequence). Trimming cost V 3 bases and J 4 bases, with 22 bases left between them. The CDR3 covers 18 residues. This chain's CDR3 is CASSLVQVGQSGYNEQFF. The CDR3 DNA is TGTGCCAGCAGTTTGGTCCAGGTAGGGCAGAGTGGGTACAATGAGCAGTTCTTC.

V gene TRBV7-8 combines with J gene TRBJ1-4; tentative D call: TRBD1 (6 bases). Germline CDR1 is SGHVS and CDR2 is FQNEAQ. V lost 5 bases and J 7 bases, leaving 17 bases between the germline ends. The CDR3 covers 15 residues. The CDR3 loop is CASSEAGTKGEKLFF. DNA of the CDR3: TGTGCCAGCAGCGAAGCCGGGACAAAGGGTGAAAAACTGTTTTTT.

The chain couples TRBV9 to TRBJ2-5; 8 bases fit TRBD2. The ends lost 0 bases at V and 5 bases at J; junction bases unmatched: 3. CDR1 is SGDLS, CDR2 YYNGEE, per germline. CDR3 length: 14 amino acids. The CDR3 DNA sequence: TGTGCCAGCAGCGTAGGAGCGGGAGCTGAGACCCAGTACTTC. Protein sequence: CASSVGAGAETQYF.

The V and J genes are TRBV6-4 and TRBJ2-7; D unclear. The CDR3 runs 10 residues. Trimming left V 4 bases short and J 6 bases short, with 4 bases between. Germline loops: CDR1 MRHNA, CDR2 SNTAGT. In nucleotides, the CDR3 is TGTGCCAGCAGTGCCCCCGAGCAGTACTTC. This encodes CASSAPEQYF.

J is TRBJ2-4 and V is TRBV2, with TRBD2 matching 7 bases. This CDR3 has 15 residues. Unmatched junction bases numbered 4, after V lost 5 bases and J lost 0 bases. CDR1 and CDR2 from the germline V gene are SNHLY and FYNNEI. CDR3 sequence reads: CASSTSALAKNIQYF. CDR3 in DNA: TGTGCCAGCAGTACTAGCGCTCTAGCCAAAAACATTCAGTACTTC.

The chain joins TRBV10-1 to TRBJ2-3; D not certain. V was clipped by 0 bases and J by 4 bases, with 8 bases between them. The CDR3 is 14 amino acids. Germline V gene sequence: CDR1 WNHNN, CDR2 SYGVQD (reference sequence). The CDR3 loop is CASSESTRADTQYF. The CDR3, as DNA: TGCGCCAGCAGTGAGTCTACCCGGGCAGATACGCAGTATTTT.

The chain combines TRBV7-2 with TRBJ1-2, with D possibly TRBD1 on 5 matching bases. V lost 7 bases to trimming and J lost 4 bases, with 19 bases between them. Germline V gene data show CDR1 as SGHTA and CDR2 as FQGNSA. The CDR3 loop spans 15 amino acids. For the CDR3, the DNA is TGTGCCAGCACCACCCCCGGGGCAGCCCTCTATGGCTACACCTTC. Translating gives CASTTPGAALYGYTF.

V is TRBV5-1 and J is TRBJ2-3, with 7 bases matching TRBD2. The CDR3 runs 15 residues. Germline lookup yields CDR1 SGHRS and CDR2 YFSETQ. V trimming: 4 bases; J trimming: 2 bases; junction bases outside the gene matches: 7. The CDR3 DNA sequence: TGCGCCAGCAGCGGGACTACCCCTAACACAGATACGCAGTATTTT. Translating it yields CASSGTTPNTDTQYF. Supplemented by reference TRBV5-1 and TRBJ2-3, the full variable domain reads KAGVTQTPRYLIKTRGQQVTLSCSPISGHRSVSWYQQTPGQGLQFLFEYFSETQRNKGNFPGRFSGRQFSNSRSEMNVSTLELGDSALYLCASSGTTPNTDTQYFGPGTRLTVL.

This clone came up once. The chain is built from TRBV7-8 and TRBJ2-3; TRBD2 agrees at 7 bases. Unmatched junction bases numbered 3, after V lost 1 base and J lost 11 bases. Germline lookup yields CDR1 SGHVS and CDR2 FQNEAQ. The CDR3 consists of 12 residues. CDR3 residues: CASSLGGEGQYF. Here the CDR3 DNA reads TGTGCCAGCAGCTTAGGGGGGGAGGGGCAGTATTTT. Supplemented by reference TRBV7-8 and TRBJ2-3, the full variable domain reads GAGVSQSPRYKVAKRGQDVALRCDPISGHVSLFWYQQALGQGPEFLTYFQNEAQLDKSGLPSDRFFAERPEGSVSTLKIQRTQQEDSAVYLCASSLGGEGQYFGPGTRLTVL.

The CDR3: CASSLWAGEIVAEAFF. CDR3 DNA: TGTGCCAGCAGCTTATGGGCAGGGGAGATCGTCGCTGAAGCTTTCTTT. The chain couples TRBV7-8 to TRBJ1-1; the D gene is possibly TRBD1 (6 bases). V lost 2 bases and J lost 6, with 19 bases in between. Germline V gives CDR1 SGHVS, CDR2 FQNEAQ. There are 16 residues in the CDR3.

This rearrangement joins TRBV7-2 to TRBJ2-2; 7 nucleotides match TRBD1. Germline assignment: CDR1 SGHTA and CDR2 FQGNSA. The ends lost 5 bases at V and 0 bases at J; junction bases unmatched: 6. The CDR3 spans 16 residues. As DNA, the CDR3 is TGTGCCAGCAGCCCATCCGGGACAGCGAACACCGGGGAGCTGTTTTTT. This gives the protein CASSPSGTANTGELFF.

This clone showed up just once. The CDR3 sequence: CASSADREAFF. Written as DNA, the CDR3 is TGTGCCAGCAGCGCAGACAGGGAGGCTTTCTTT. The chain links TRBV2 to TRBJ1-1, with 7 nucleotides matching TRBD1. This CDR3 has 11 amino acids. From germline, CDR1 is SNHLY and CDR2 FYNNEI. V shed 6 bases and J 11 bases; nucleotides not matched to a gene: 6.

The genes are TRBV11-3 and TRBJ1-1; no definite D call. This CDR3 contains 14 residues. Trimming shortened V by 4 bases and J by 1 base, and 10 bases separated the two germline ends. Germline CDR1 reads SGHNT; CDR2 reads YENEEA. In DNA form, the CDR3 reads TGTGCCAGCAGCTCCTCCGGAGAGAACACTGAAGCTTTCTTT. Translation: CASSSSGENTEAFF.

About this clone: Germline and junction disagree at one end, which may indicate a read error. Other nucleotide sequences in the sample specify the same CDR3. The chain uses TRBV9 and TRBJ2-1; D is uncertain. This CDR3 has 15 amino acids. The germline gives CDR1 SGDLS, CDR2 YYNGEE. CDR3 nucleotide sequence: TGTGCCAGCAGCCCGACTTCCGGCTCCTTCAATGAGCAGTTCTTC. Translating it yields CASSPTSGSFNEQFF.

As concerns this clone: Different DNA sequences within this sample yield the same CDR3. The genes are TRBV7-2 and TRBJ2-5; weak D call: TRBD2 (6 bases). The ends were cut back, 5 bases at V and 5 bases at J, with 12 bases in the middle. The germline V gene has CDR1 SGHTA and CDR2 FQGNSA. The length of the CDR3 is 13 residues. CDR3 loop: CASSPTREETQYF. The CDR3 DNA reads TGTGCCAGCAGCCCCACCCGGGAGGAGACCCAGTACTTC.

As DNA, the CDR3 is TGTGCCAGCAGCCCAACAGATACACAAGATACGCAGTATTTT. Translation gives CASSPTDTQDTQYF. The genes are TRBV9 and TRBJ2-3; D is unresolved. Between the trimmed V and J ends, which lost 4 bases and 5 bases, there was a span of 14 bases. The CDR3 loop spans 14 amino acids. Per germline, CDR1 SGDLS and CDR2 YYNGEE.

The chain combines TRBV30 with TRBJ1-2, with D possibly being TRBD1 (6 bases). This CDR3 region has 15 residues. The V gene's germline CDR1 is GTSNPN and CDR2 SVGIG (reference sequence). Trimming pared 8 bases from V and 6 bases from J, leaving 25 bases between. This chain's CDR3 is CALDGGLLEFHGYTF. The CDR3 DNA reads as TGTGCCCTTGACGGGGGGCTCCTGGAGTTCCATGGCTACACCTTC.

CDR3 nucleotide sequence: TGTGCCAGCAGCACGTCAGGGGGTGGAAACACCATATATTTT. Its translation is CASSTSGGGNTIYF. The V and J genes are TRBV7-2 and TRBJ1-3; 7 bases match TRBD1. Germline V gene data show CDR1 as SGHTA and CDR2 as FQGNSA. This CDR3 contains 14 residues. The V and J ends lost 5 bases and 3 bases, in that order; junction bases with no gene match: 4.

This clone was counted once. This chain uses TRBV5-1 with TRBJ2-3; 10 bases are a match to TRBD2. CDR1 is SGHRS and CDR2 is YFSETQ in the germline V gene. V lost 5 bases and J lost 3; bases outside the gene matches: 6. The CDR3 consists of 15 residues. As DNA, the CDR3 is TGCGCCAGCAGTTGGGGACTAGCGTTTACAGATACGCAGTATTTT. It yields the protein CASSWGLAFTDTQYF.